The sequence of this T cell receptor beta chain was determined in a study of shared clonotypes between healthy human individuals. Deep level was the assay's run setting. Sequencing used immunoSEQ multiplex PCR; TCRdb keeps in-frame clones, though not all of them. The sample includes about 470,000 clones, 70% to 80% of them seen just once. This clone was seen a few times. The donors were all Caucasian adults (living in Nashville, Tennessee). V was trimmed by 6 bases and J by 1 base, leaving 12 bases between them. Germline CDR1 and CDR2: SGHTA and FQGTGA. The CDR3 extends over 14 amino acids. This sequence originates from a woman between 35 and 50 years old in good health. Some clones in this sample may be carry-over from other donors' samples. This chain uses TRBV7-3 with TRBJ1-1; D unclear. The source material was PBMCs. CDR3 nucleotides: TGTGCCAGCAGAATTGGACCGAGGAACACTGAAGCTTTCTTT. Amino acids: CASRIGPRNTEAFF.